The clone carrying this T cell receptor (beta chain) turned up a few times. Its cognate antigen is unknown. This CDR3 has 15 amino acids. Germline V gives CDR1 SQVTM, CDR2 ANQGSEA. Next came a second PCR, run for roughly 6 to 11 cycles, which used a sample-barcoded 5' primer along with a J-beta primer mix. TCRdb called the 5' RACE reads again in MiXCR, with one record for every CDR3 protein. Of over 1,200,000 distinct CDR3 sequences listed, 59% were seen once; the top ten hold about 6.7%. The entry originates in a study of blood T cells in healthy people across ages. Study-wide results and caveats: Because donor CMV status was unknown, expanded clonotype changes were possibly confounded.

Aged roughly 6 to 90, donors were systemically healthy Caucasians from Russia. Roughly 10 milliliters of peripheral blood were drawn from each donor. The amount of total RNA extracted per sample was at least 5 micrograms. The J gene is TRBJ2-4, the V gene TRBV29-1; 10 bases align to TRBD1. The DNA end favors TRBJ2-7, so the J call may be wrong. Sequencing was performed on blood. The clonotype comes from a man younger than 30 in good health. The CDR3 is CSVENSGQGLDEQYF. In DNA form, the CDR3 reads TGCAGCGTTGAAAATTCGGGACAGGGGCTCGACGAGCAGTACTTC.